The present entry profiles one TCR beta chain with its context. Its antigen is not identified. Construction of TCR beta libraries was performed using quantitative 5'-RACE with molecular barcodes. Each CDR3 protein gets one entry after TCRdb re-called the 5' RACE reads with MiXCR. The sample consists of some 240,000 distinct CDR3 sequences, 20% to 30% of them appearing once. The data stem from a study of CD8 T cells in ankylosing spondylitis. Broader study findings: Disease-linked clones were CD8+ and relatively rare in peripheral blood. One TCR beta motif, made up of about 8 highly homologous variants, appeared characteristic of ankylosing spondylitis blood.

Trimming left V 0 bases short and J 9 bases short, with 12 bases between. This CDR3 spans 14 amino acids. CDR1 and CDR2 from the germline V gene are KGHSH and LQKENI. What was sequenced was blood, either unsorted or a sorted T cell fraction (not recorded which). This chain joins TRBV18 and TRBJ2-1; D possibly corresponds to TRBD2 (7 bases). The origin of this receptor is a male donor with ankylosing spondylitis or in good health (not recorded which). The CDR3 reads CASSPPGGAGEQFF. The CDR3 bases are TGTGCCAGCTCACCACCTGGGGGGGCCGGTGAGCAGTTCTTC.